Each of the 28 T cell receptor beta chains below was sequenced from the same sample in a study of blood T cells in healthy people across ages. Next came a second PCR, run for about 7 to 11 cycles, which used a sample-barcoded 5' primer along with a J-beta primer mix. TCRdb passed the 5' RACE reads through MiXCR, listing each CDR3 protein once. There are 800,000 or so distinct CDR3 sequences in the sample; approximately 65% occur only once, and about 27% lies in the top ten. The sample comprised blood. The receptor set was obtained from a man aged 25 to 40 in good health.

The rearrangement links TRBV9 to TRBJ2-1; D is uncertain. V dropped 4 bases and J dropped 10 bases, with 18 bases sitting between them. CDR1 SGDLS and CDR2 YYNGEE come from the germline V gene. The length of the CDR3 is 14 residues. CDR3 sequence: CASSITPRSVEQFF. Here the CDR3 DNA reads TGTGCCAGCAGCATCACCCCGCGGTCCGTAGAGCAGTTCTTC.

This clonotype was observed once. This rearrangement joins TRBV7-6 to TRBJ1-4; a possible D gene is TRBD1 (5 bases). Trimming pared 3 bases from V and 6 bases from J, leaving 14 bases between. Germline values: CDR1 SGHVS, CDR2 FNYEAQ. The CDR3 is 15 amino acids. Written as DNA, the CDR3 is TGTGCCAGCAGCTTCTTTGGAGGGGATGATGAAAAACTGTTTTTT. Protein: CASSFFGGDDEKLFF.

The chain recombines TRBV9 with TRBJ2-1; tentative D call: TRBD2 (6 bases). Gene TRBJ2-7 matches the end of the DNA better, so the J call may be wrong. CDR3 length: 15 residues. In germline, CDR1 is SGDLS, CDR2 YYNGEE. The CDR3 sequence is CASSVATGVSHEQYF. CDR3 in DNA: TGTGCCAGCAGCGTAGCTACGGGGGTTTCCCACGAGCAGTACTTC.

V and J are TRBV20-1 and TRBJ1-6, with a possible D match to TRBD1 (5 bases). Trimming left V 6 bases short and J 6 bases short, with 15 bases between. This CDR3 has 14 residues. CDR1 and CDR2 (germline): DFQATT, SNEGSKA (reference sequence). CDR3 loop: CSAQTGTVNSPLHF. In DNA, the CDR3 is TGCAGTGCCCAAACCGGGACGGTTAATTCACCCCTCCACTTT.

DNA of the CDR3: TGTGCCATCAGTGAAAGGCAGCCCGGAGAAAAACTGTTTTTT. Encoded protein: CAISERQPGEKLFF. This chain connects TRBV10-3 to TRBJ1-4; no clear D gene. The germline gives CDR1 ENHRY, CDR2 SYGVKD. The CDR3 extends over 14 amino acids. V lost 3 bases and J lost 8, with 13 bases in between.

This clonotype was picked up a small number of times. The chain has TRBV7-8 and TRBJ1-2; D gene uncertain. CDR1 and CDR2 from the germline V gene are SGHVS and FQNEAQ. V was shortened by 7 bases and J by 4 bases, with 10 bases between the two germline ends. The CDR3 extends over 12 amino acids. The CDR3 is CASKGLGYGYTF. In DNA form, the CDR3 reads TGTGCCAGCAAAGGGCTAGGCTATGGCTACACCTTC.

CDR3 in amino acids: CSARGGDSQLRYNEQFF. CDR3 DNA sequence: TGCAGTGCTAGGGGCGGGGACTCCCAATTACGCTACAATGAGCAGTTCTTC. The chain couples TRBV20-1 to TRBJ2-1, with D maybe TRBD2 (6 bases). V lost 3 bases, J lost 3 bases, and 21 bases lay in between. Germline assignment: CDR1 DFQATT and CDR2 SNEGSKA (reference sequence). This CDR3 has 17 residues.

V is TRBV9 and J is TRBJ2-7; 8 bases match TRBD1. This CDR3 has 16 amino acids. Germline CDR1 reads SGDLS; CDR2 reads YYNGEE. Trimming at V came to 3 bases and at J to 0 bases, leaving 8 bases not matched to a gene. The CDR3 protein is CASSATPDRDSYEQYF. DNA for the CDR3: TGTGCCAGCAGCGCAACCCCGGACAGGGACTCCTACGAGCAGTACTTC.

The chain couples TRBV6-5 to TRBJ2-7, with 8 bases lining up with TRBD1. V shed 6 bases and J 0 bases; nucleotides not matched to a gene: 10. From germline, CDR1 is MNHEY and CDR2 SVGAGI. The CDR3 loop spans 16 amino acids. The CDR3 region is CASSATRDRRSYEQYF. The CDR3 DNA is TGTGCCAGCAGCGCCACCCGGGACAGGCGCTCCTACGAGCAGTACTTC.

A single count supports this clonotype. The V gene is TRBV9, the J gene TRBJ1-5; no reliable D call. The V and J ends lost 0 bases and 5 bases respectively, with 9 bases between them. Germline assignment: CDR1 SGDLS and CDR2 YYNGEE. This CDR3 is built from 14 residues. Here the CDR3 DNA reads TGTGCCAGCAGCGTAGATGGTGGGGATCAGCCCCAGCATTTT. Protein product: CASSVDGGDQPQHF.

J is TRBJ2-3 and V is TRBV9; D gene unclear. The CDR3 is 14 amino acids. Between the trimmed V and J ends, which lost 6 bases and 0 bases, there was a span of 11 bases. Germline loops: CDR1 SGDLS, CDR2 YYNGEE. The CDR3 DNA is TGTGCCAGCACCGGTGTGCCCAGCACAGATACGCAGTATTTT. Its protein product is CASTGVPSTDTQYF.

The chain couples TRBV12-3 or TRBV12-4 to TRBJ2-7, with D uncertain. CDR3 size: 13 residues. V dropped 6 bases and J dropped 0 bases, with 9 bases sitting between them. CDR3 sequence (DNA): TGTGCCAGCAGCCGTAGCTACTCCTACGAGCAGTACTTC. Encoded protein: CASSRSYSYEQYF.

This clonotype was detected once. The chain recombines TRBV7-3 with TRBJ2-5; no clear D. The germline V gene has CDR1 SGHTA and CDR2 FQGTGA. The CDR3 covers 17 residues. Trimming left V 2 bases short and J 0 bases short, with 16 bases between. The CDR3 DNA reads as TGTGCCAGCAGCTTACTCCCCGGGCAGGCCAACCAAGAGACCCAGTACTTC. It codes for CASSLLPGQANQETQYF.

The CDR3 region has the DNA TGTGCCAGCAGTGAACCCTCTAGCGGGGGGTCTTCCTACAATGAGCAGTTCTTC. This codes for CASSEPSSGGSSYNEQFF. This sequence joins TRBV2 and TRBJ2-1; 11 bases are a match to TRBD2. The V gene's germline CDR1 is SNHLY and CDR2 FYNNEI. The trim removed 2 bases at V and 1 base at J, leaving 7 bases unmatched. The CDR3 extends over 18 amino acids.

This sequence joins TRBV6-2 or TRBV6-3 and TRBJ1-6; possibly TRBD1 for D (6 bases). Germline V gene data show CDR1 as MNHEY and CDR2 as SVGEGT. This CDR3 comprises 14 residues. The V and J ends lost 5 bases and 6 bases respectively, with 11 bases between them. In DNA, the CDR3 is TGTGCCAGCAGTCCAGGGGCGTTTAATTCACCCCTCCACTTT. It translates to CASSPGAFNSPLHF.

V usage is TRBV7-9 and J usage is TRBJ2-1, with D possibly being TRBD2 (6 bases). CDR3 length: 14 amino acids. CDR1 is SEHNR, CDR2 FQNEAQ, per germline (reference sequence). The V end lost 8 bases, the J end lost 0 bases, and 11 bases lay between the germline ends. The CDR3 reads CASGRGYSYNEQFF. The CDR3 bases are TGTGCCAGCGGCCGGGGGTACTCCTACAATGAGCAGTTCTTC.

The rearrangement joins TRBV30 to TRBJ2-1, with D hard to call. Germline V gives CDR1 GTSNPN, CDR2 SVGIG (reference sequence). With 4 bases removed from V and 10 bases from J, the gap between germline ends came to 11 bases. The CDR3 consists of 11 residues. CDR3 protein: CAWTLVGEQFF. The CDR3 nucleotides read TGTGCCTGGACCCTCGTGGGGGAGCAGTTCTTC.

This clonotype was detected ten times or more. The CDR3 spells CSVGTGGYEQYF. The DNA of the CDR3 is TGCAGCGTTGGGACAGGGGGCTACGAGCAGTACTTC. The genes are TRBV29-1 and TRBJ2-7, with 10 bases that match TRBD1. The trim removed 4 bases at V and 3 bases at J, leaving 0 bases unmatched. The CDR3 loop spans 12 amino acids. Looked up from germline, CDR1 is SQVTM and CDR2 is ANQGSEA.

This clonotype was observed once. The chain joins TRBV4-2 to TRBJ2-1; TRBD2 aligns across 8 bases. The ends lost 2 bases at V and 4 bases at J; junction bases unmatched: 13. Germline CDR1 reads LGHNA; CDR2 reads YNFKEQ. The CDR3 covers 18 residues. CDR3 region: CASSQRVAGGGLYNEQFF. CDR3 sequence (DNA): TGTGCCAGCAGCCAAAGGGTAGCCGGCGGGGGGTTGTACAATGAGCAGTTCTTC.

The V gene is TRBV4-3, the J gene TRBJ2-7; D is unresolved. Germline V gene sequence: CDR1 LGHNA, CDR2 YSLEER. The CDR3 has 15 residues. Trimming cost V 0 bases and J 2 bases, with 11 bases left between them. Here the CDR3 reads CASSQEPVGTYEQYF. CDR3 bases: TGCGCCAGCAGCCAAGAGCCCGTGGGTACCTACGAGCAGTACTTC.

This clonotype has only a few counts. The V and J genes are TRBV4-2 and TRBJ2-5, with TRBD2 identical over 14 bases. CDR1 and CDR2 (germline): LGHNA, YNFKEQ. The junction had 2 bases not matched to a gene; V was cut back by 1 base and J by 4 bases. CDR3 length: 16 amino acids. In nucleotides, the CDR3 is TGTGCCAGCAGCCAAGCCGGGACTAGCGGGGGAGAGACCCAGTACTTC. Translation: CASSQAGTSGGETQYF.

The CDR3: CASRTEVTSYNSPLHF. The CDR3, as DNA: TGTGCCAGCAGGACGGAGGTCACCTCCTATAATTCACCCCTCCACTTT. This chain uses TRBV7-9 with TRBJ1-6; no clear D gene. Deletions cut 6 bases from V and 0 bases from J, with 12 bases between. The germline V gene encodes CDR1 SEHNR and CDR2 FQNEAQ (reference sequence). The CDR3 covers 16 residues.

The genes are TRBV6-5 and TRBJ2-1; 7 bases agree with TRBD2. Germline loops: CDR1 MNHEY, CDR2 SVGAGI. CDR3 length equals 15 residues. With 2 bases clipped from V and 2 bases from J, the junction kept 3 bases outside the gene matches. CDR3 DNA: TGTGCCAGCAGTTACAGGGCGGGGGCCTACAATGAGCAGTTCTTC. Encoded protein: CASSYRAGAYNEQFF.

The CDR3 loop is CASSSGQGNTIYF. CDR3 in DNA: TGTGCCAGCAGCTCCGGACAGGGAAACACCATATATTTT. V is TRBV7-3 and J is TRBJ1-3, with D possibly matching TRBD1 (6 bases). CDR3 length: 13 residues. V lost 4 bases and J 4 bases, leaving 8 bases between the germline ends. The germline V gene encodes CDR1 SGHTA and CDR2 FQGTGA.

This clonotype came up a few times. V usage is TRBV4-3 and J usage is TRBJ2-3; no reliable D call. Germline V gene data show CDR1 as LGHNA and CDR2 as YSLEER. V lost 0 bases and J 2 bases, leaving 6 bases between the germline ends. The CDR3 runs to 14 residues. CDR3 amino acids: CASSQDVHTDTQYF. Here the CDR3 DNA reads TGCGCCAGCAGCCAAGATGTACACACAGATACGCAGTATTTT.

The chain carries TRBV29-1 and TRBJ2-3, with 7 bases lining up with TRBD2. Per the germline V gene, CDR1 is SQVTM and CDR2 is ANQGSEA. The CDR3 consists of 17 residues. The ends lost 3 bases at V and 3 bases at J; junction bases unmatched: 15. The chain's CDR3 is CSVESIVGRGATDTQYF. In DNA, the CDR3 is TGCAGCGTTGAGTCCATCGTGGGGAGGGGCGCGACAGATACGCAGTATTTT.

The V and J genes are TRBV5-4 and TRBJ1-1; D is perhaps TRBD1 (5 bases). V dropped 4 bases and J dropped 10 bases, with 20 bases sitting between them. The germline CDR1 and CDR2 sequences are SGHNT and YYREEE (reference sequence). This CDR3 comprises 14 residues. In nucleotides, the CDR3 is TGTGCCAGCAGCCCTCAGGCACGGGGGGAGGGAGCTTTCTTT. It codes for CASSPQARGEGAFF.

The V call is TRBV7-2, the J call TRBJ2-1; weak D call: TRBD1 (5 bases). The CDR3 is 16 residues long. With 4 bases removed from V and 7 bases from J, the gap between germline ends came to 20 bases. Germline values: CDR1 SGHTA, CDR2 FQGNSA. CDR3 bases: TGTGCCAGCAGCTACCGGTATCTCAGGGATCTTAATGAGCAGTTCTTC. Amino acids: CASSYRYLRDLNEQFF. The whole variable domain, remainder taken from reference TRBV7-2 and TRBJ2-1, is GAGVSQSPSNKVTEKGKDVELRCDPISGHTALYWYRQSLGQGLEFLIYFQGNSAPDKSGLPSDRFSAERTGGSVSTLTIQRTQQEDSAVYLCASSYRYLRDLNEQFFGPGTRLTVL.